This is a list of T cell receptor beta chains from one sample in a study of T cells after yellow fever vaccination. TCRdb recomputed calls from the 5' RACE reads with MiXCR, one row per CDR3 protein. The repertoire holds some 300,000 distinct CDR3 sequences, with about 7.8% as singletons. The sample consisted of PBMCs, taken about 41 days after the first yellow fever vaccination. The receptor set was obtained from a young man who received the YFV17D yellow fever vaccine. The CDR3 runs from the conserved cysteine through the conserved F or W. A D gene is named only where the DNA matches it firmly. Clone size is stated in some rows and not others, as once, few, many or a class when expanded.

j_call: TRBJ2-7; d_call: NA; v_call: TRBV1; clone_size: NA; cdr3_aa: CTSTQGAHLYEQYF; cdr3_nt: TGCACCAGCACCCAGGGGGCACACCTATACGAGCAGTACTTC
j_call: TRBJ2-6; d_call: NA; v_call: TRBV15; clone_size: many; cdr3_aa: CATSRDLGDSGANVLTF; cdr3_nt: TGTGCCACCAGCAGAGATCTAGGGGACTCTGGGGCCAACGTCCTGACTTTC
j_call: TRBJ2-5; d_call: NA; v_call: TRBV6-5; clone_size: NA; cdr3_aa: CALEPGLGTQYF; cdr3_nt: TGTGCCTTAGAGCCAGGACTGGGGACCCAGTACTTC
j_call: TRBJ2-6; d_call: TRBD1; v_call: TRBV6-1; clone_size: few; cdr3_aa: CASSARTGMGSGANVLTF; cdr3_nt: TGTGCCAGCAGTGCACGGACAGGGATGGGCTCTGGGGCCAACGTCCTGACTTTC
j_call: TRBJ2-3; d_call: TRBD2; v_call: TRBV5-6; clone_size: few; cdr3_aa: CASSFGLAGGDTQYF; cdr3_nt: TGTGCCAGCAGCTTCGGACTAGCGGGGGGAGATACGCAGTATTTT
j_call: TRBJ1-1; d_call: NA; v_call: TRBV12-3/TRBV12-4; clone_size: few; cdr3_aa: CASTDSNTEAFF; cdr3_nt: TGTGCCAGCACGGACTCAAACACTGAAGCTTTCTTT
j_call: TRBJ2-1; d_call: TRBD2; v_call: TRBV11-3; clone_size: NA; cdr3_aa: CASSLERGGSGTEQFF; cdr3_nt: TGTGCCAGCAGCTTAGAACGGGGGGGCTCGGGGACTGAGCAGTTCTTC
j_call: TRBJ2-5; d_call: NA; v_call: TRBV12-3/TRBV12-4; clone_size: NA; cdr3_aa: CASRPTVDQETQYF; cdr3_nt: TGTGCCAGCAGACCCACCGTGGACCAAGAGACCCAGTACTTC
j_call: TRBJ2-5; d_call: NA; v_call: TRBV5-1; clone_size: few; cdr3_aa: CASSFLGSQETQYF; cdr3_nt: TGCGCCAGCAGCTTCCTAGGCAGCCAAGAGACCCAGTACTTC
j_call: TRBJ2-3; d_call: NA; v_call: TRBV7-9; clone_size: NA; cdr3_aa: CASSPGWDTDTQYF; cdr3_nt: TGTGCCAGCAGCCCAGGTTGGGACACAGATACGCAGTATTTT
j_call: TRBJ2-1; d_call: NA; v_call: TRBV12-3/TRBV12-4; clone_size: NA; cdr3_aa: CAICFPSVQGFAYNEQFF; cdr3_nt: TGTGCCATCTGTTTCCCTTCAGTACAGGGATTTGCCTACAATGAGCAGTTCTTC
j_call: TRBJ1-2; d_call: NA; v_call: TRBV20-1; clone_size: NA; cdr3_aa: CSARDTENYGYTF; cdr3_nt: TGCAGTGCTAGAGATACCGAGAACTATGGCTACACCTTC
j_call: TRBJ2-3; d_call: TRBD2; v_call: TRBV7-2; clone_size: few; cdr3_aa: CASSFIAGTDTQYF; cdr3_nt: TGTGCCAGCAGCTTTATAGCGGGAACAGATACGCAGTATTTT
j_call: TRBJ2-3; d_call: NA; v_call: TRBV5-1; clone_size: few; cdr3_aa: CASSFKPFSSGATDTQYF; cdr3_nt: TGCGCCAGCAGCTTCAAACCCTTTTCTTCGGGGGCCACAGATACGCAGTATTTT
j_call: TRBJ2-7; d_call: NA; v_call: TRBV10-2; clone_size: few; cdr3_aa: CASSESRGTLRYEQYF; cdr3_nt: TGCGCCAGCAGTGAGTCACGTGGTACCCTTCGCTACGAGCAGTACTTC